The T cell receptor (beta chain) under discussion was sequenced for a study of CD8+CD57+ T cells in acquired aplastic anemia. Across the whole study: Across the sorted CD4+ and CD8+ cells, DNA amounts averaged roughly 3 ug. Study results and limitations: Statistical testing detected no significant gap in CD8+ Simpson's diversity between patients and controls. Patients and controls shared twenty-nine CD8+ CDR3 sequences.

The template for TCR beta VDJ and CDR3 sequence profiling was genomic DNA. One entry per CDR3 protein results from TCRdb running MiXCR on the reads. The sample holds some 180,000 distinct CDR3 sequences, 63% seen once. Patients picked for sequencing had shown CD8+CD57+ cell expansion detected by flow cytometry. At blood sampling, none of the patients had yet received therapy. This clonotype was recorded many times. What it binds is unknown. The CDR3 has 13 amino acids. V shed 5 bases and J shed 8 bases, with 18 bases lying between them. Germline V gene sequence: CDR1 DFQATT, CDR2 SNEGSKA (reference sequence).

The source of this sequence is a human donor with aplastic anemia. V is TRBV20-1 and J is TRBJ1-2; TRBD1 is a possible D gene (5 bases). The sequenced sample consisted of sorted CD4+, CD8+, or CD8+CD57+ T cells (not recorded which) from PBMCs. CDR3 nucleotide sequence: TGCAGTGCTGGCCGGGACGGGGATGGGGGCTACACCTTC. Its protein product is CSAGRDGDGGYTF.